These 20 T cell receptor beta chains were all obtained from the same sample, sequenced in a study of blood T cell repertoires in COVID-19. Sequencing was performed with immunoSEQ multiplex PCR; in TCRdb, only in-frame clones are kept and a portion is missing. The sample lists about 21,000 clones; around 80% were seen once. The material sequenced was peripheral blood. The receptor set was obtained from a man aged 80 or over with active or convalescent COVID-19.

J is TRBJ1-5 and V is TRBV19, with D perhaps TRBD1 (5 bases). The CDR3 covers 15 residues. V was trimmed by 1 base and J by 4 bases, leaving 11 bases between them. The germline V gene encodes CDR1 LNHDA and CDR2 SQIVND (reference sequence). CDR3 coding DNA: TGTGCCAGTAGTATAGTTAGGGCAGGGAATCAGCCCCAGCATTTT. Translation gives CASSIVRAGNQPQHF.

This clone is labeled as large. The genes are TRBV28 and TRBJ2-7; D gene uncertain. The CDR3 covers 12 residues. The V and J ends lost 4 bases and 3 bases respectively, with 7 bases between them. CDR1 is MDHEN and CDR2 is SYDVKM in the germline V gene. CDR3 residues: CASSWAGYEQYF. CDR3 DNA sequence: TGTGCCAGCAGTTGGGCCGGCTACGAGCAGTACTTC.

The CDR3 region is CASSPRRDPLGYTF. In nucleotides, the CDR3 is TGTGCCAGCAGTCCGAGGAGGGACCCCCTTGGCTACACCTTC. The chain is built from TRBV2 and TRBJ1-2; TRBD1 might be the D (5 bases). The V gene lost 5 bases and the J gene lost 7 bases, with 17 bases spanning the gap. The CDR3 contains 14 residues. CDR1 is SNHLY, CDR2 FYNNEI, per germline.

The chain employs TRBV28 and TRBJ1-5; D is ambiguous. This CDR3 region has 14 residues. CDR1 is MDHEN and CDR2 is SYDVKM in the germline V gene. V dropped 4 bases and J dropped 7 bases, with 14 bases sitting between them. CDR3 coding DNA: TGTGCCAGCAGTTCTACAAACGGGTTACAGCCCCAGCATTTT. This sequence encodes CASSSTNGLQPQHF.

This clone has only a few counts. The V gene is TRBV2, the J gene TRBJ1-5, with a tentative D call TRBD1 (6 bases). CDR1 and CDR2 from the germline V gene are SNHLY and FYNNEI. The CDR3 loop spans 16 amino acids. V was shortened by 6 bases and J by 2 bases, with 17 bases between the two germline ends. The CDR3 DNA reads TGTGCCAGCAGGCGTAACAGGGTTAGAGGCAATCAGCCCCAGCATTTT. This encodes CASRRNRVRGNQPQHF.

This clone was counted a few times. As DNA, the CDR3 is TGTGCCAGCAGCCCGCGAGGGGGAAACTCCTACAATGAGCAGTTCTTC. Amino acid sequence: CASSPRGGNSYNEQFF. The chain uses TRBV11-2 and TRBJ2-1; D might be TRBD1 (6 bases). Germline lookup yields CDR1 SGHAT and CDR2 FQNNGV. Trimming took 5 bases from V and 0 from J, leaving 14 bases between them. CDR3 length: 16 residues.

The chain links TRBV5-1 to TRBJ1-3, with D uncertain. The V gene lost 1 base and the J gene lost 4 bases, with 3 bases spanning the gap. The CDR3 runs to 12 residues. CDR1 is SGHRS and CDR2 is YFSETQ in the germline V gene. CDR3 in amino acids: CASSLPGNTIYF. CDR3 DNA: TGCGCCAGCAGCTTGCCGGGAAACACCATATATTTT.

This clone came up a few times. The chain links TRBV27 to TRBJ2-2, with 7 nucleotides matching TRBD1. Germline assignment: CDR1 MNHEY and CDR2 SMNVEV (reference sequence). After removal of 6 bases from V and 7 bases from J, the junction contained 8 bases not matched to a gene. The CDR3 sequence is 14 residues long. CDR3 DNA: TGTGCCAGCAGGTTCAATCAGGGGGTCGGGGAGCTGTTTTTT. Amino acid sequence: CASRFNQGVGELFF.

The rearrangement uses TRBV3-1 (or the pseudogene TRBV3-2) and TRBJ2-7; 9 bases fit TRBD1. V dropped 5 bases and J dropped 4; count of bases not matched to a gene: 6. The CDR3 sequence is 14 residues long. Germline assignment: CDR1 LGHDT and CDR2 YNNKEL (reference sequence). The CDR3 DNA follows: TGTGCCAGCAGCTCTGGACAGGGGCCGTACGAGCAGTACTTC. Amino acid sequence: CASSSGQGPYEQYF.

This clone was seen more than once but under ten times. The CDR3 DNA reads TGTGCCACAGGGGGCCGGATGAACACTGAAGCTTTCTTT. Translation: CATGGRMNTEAFF. The chain joins TRBV19 to TRBJ1-1; TRBD1 matches at 8 bases. Germline loops: CDR1 LNHDA, CDR2 SQIVND (reference sequence). V gave up 10 bases and J gave up 0 bases; unmatched junction bases: 4. The CDR3 covers 13 residues.

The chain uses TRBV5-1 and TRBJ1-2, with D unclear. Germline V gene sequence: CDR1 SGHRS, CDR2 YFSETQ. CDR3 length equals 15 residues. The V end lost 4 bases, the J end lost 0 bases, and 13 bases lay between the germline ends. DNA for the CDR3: TGCGCCAGCAGCCCCGGAAGCGCACCTAACTATGGCTACACCTTC. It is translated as CASSPGSAPNYGYTF.

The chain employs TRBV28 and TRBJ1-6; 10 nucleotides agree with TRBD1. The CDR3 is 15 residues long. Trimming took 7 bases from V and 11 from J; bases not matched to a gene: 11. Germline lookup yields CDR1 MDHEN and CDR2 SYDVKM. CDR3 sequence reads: CASTLGGQGTPPLHF. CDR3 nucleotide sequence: TGTGCCAGCACTCTTGGGGGACAGGGGACCCCACCCCTCCACTTT.

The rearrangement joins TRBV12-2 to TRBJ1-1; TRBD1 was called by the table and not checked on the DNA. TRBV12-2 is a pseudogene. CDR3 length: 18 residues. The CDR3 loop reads CASRLGRYDRGRRTEAFF. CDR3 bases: TGTGCAAGTCGCTTAGGGCGCTATGACAGGGGGCGCAGGACTGAAGCTTTCTTT.

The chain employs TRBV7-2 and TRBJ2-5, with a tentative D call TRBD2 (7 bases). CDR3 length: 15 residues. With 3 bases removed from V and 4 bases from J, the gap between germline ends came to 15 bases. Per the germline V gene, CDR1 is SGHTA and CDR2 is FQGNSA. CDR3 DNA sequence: TGTGCCAGCAGCTTCTTATGGGGGGGCTTAGAGACCCAGTACTTC. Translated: CASSFLWGGLETQYF.

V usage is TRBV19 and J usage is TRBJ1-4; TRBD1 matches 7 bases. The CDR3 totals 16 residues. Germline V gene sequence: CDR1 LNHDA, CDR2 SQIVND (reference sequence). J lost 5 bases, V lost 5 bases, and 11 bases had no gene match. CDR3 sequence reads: CASSPGGTTLNEKLFF. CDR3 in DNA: TGTGCCAGTAGTCCAGGGGGAACAACTTTAAATGAAAAACTGTTTTTT.

This CDR3 reads CASRTQGVVYGYTF. In nucleotides, the CDR3 is TGTGCCAGCAGGACGCAGGGGGTAGTCTATGGCTACACCTTC. The chain uses TRBV6-1 and TRBJ1-2; 7 nucleotides line up with TRBD1. Germline-derived CDR1 and CDR2 are MNHNS and SASEGT. This CDR3 region has 14 residues. The ends lost 6 bases at V and 4 bases at J; junction bases unmatched: 8.

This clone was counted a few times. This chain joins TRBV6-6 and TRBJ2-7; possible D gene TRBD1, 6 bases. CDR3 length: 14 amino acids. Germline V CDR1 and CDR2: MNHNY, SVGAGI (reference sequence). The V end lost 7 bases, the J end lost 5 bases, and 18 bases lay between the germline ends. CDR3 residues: CASTRKQGTDEQYF. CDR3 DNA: TGTGCCAGCACCAGAAAGCAGGGGACCGACGAGCAGTACTTC.

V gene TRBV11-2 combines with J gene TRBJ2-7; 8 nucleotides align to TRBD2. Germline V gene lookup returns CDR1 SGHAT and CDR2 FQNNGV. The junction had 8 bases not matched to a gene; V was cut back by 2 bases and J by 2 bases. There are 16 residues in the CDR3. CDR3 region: CASSLFGTRGAYEQYF. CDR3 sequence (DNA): TGTGCCAGCAGCTTATTTGGGACTAGGGGTGCCTACGAGCAGTACTTC.

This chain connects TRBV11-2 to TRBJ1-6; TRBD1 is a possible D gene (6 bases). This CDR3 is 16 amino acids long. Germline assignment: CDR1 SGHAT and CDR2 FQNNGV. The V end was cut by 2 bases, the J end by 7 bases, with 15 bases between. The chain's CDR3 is CASSLNRQGQNSPLHF. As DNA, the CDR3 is TGTGCCAGCAGCTTAAATCGCCAGGGACAAAATTCACCCCTCCACTTT.

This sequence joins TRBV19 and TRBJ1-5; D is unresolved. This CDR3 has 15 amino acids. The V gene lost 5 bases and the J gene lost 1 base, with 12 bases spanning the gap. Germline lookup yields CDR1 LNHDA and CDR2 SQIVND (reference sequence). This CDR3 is CASSSSAGSNQPQHF. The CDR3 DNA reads TGTGCCAGTAGTTCCTCAGCGGGCAGCAATCAGCCCCAGCATTTT. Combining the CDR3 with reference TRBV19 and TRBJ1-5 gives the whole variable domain DGGITQSPKYLFRKEGQNVTLSCEQNLNHDAMYWYRQDPGQGLRLIYYSQIVNDFQKGDIAEGYSVSREKKESFPLTVTSAQKNPTAFYLCASSSSAGSNQPQHFGDGTRLSIL.